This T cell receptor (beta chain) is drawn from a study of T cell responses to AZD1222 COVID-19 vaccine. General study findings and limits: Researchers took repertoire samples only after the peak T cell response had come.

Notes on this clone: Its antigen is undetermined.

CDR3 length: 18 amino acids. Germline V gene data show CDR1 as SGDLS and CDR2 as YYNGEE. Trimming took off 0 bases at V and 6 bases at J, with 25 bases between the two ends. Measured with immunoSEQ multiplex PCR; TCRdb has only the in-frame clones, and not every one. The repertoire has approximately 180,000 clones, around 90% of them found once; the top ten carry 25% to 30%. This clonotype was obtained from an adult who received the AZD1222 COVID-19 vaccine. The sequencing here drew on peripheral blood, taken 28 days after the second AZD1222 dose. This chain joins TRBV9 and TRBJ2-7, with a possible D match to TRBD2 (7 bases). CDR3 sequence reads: CASSVEARGGIGLGEQYF. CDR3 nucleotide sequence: TGTGCCAGCAGCGTAGAGGCAAGGGGGGGAATAGGATTGGGCGAGCAGTACTTC.